This T cell receptor (beta chain) comes out of a study of vaccination and CD4 T cells after COVID-19. Study-wide background: Post-COVID samples were collected a median around 100 days following diagnosis, spanning 35 to 161. Controls used CEFX viral epitopes (positive), HIV-1 Nef peptides (negative), or no peptide.

Researchers used the Oncomine TCR Beta short-read assay to sequence DNA from cultured CD4+ T cells. Via MiXCR, TCRdb re-called the PCR reads, giving one row per CDR3 protein. The table lists about 1,800 distinct CDR3 sequences, roughly 63% of them singletons. The CDR3 loop spans 13 amino acids. Per germline, CDR1 SGHVS and CDR2 FQNEAQ. Trimming took off 6 bases at V and 6 bases at J, with 12 bases between the two ends. Only one count was recorded for this clonotype. Its antigen is currently unknown. The treatment denotes: approximately 9-day PBMC culture with coronavirus spike peptide pools or control peptides (ViraFEST assay).

The chain links TRBV7-8 to TRBJ1-5; no clear D gene. The receptor was isolated from a human donor who had recovered from COVID-19. Sequencing used CD4+ T cells from blood, cultured in vitro, obtained after SARS-CoV-2 vaccination. DNA of the CDR3: TGTGCCAGCAGTGGCAGGTCGGCTCAGCCCCAGCATTTT. It yields the protein CASSGRSAQPQHF.